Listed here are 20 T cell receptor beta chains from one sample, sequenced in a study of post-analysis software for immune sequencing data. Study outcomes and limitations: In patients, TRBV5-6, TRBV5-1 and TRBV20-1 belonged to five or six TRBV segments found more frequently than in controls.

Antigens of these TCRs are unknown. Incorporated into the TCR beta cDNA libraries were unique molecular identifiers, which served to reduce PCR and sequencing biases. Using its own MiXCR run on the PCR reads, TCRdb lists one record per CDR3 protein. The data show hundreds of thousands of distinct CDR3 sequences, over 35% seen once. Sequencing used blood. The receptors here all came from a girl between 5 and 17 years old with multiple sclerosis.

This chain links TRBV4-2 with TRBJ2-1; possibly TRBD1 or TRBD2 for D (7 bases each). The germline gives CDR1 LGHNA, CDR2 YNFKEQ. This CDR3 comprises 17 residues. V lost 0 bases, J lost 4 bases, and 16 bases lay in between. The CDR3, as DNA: TGTGCCAGCAGCCAAGAAGGGGGCGGGAGTCCTTACAATGAGCAGTTCTTC. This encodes CASSQEGGGSPYNEQFF.

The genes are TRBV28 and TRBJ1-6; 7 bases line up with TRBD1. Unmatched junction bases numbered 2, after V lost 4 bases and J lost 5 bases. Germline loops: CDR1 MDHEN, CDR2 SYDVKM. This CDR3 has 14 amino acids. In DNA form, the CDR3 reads TGTGCCAGCAGTTCCGGGACAGATAATTCACCCCTCCACTTT. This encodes CASSSGTDNSPLHF.

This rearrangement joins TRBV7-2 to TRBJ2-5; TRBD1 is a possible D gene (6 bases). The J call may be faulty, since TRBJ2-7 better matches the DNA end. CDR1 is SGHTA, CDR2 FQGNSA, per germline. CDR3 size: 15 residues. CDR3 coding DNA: TGTGCCAGCAGCTTAGTCGGGCAGGGGAGAAACGAGCAGTACTTC. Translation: CASSLVGQGRNEQYF.

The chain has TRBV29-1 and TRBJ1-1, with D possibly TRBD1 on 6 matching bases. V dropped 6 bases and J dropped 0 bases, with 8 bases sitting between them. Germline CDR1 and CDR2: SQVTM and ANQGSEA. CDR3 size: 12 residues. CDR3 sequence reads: CSVGQLNTEAFF. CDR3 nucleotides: TGCAGCGTCGGACAGTTGAACACTGAAGCTTTCTTT.

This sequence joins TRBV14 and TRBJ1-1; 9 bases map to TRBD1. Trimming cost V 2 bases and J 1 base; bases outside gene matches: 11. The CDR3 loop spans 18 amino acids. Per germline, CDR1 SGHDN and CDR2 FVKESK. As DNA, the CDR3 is TGTGCCAGCAGCCAAAACCTTGCACAGGGGGCGCGGAACACTGAAGCTTTCTTT. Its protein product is CASSQNLAQGARNTEAFF.

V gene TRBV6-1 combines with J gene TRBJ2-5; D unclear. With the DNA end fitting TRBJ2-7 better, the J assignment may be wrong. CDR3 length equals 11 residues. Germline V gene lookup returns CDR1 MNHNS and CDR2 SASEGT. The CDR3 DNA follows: TGTGCCAGCAGAGACTTGAACGAGCAGTACTTC. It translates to CASRDLNEQYF.

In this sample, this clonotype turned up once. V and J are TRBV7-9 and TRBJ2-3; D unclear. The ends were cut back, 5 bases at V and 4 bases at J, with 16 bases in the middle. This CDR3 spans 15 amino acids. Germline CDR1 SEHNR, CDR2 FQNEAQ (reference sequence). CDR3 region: CASSTPMGLPDTQYF. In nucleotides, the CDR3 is TGTGCCAGCAGCACCCCTATGGGTTTACCAGATACGCAGTATTTT.

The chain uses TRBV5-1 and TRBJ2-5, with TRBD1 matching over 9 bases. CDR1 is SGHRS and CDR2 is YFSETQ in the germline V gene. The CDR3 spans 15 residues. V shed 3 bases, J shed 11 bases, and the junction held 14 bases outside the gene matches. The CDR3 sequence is CASSSTGGVYNEQYF. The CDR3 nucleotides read TGCGCCAGCAGCTCGACAGGGGGTGTCTACAATGAGCAGTACTTC.

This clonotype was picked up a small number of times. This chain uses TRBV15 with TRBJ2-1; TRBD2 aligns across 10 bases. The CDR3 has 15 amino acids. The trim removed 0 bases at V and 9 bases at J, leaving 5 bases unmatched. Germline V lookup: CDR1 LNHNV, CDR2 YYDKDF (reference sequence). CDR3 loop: CATSRDRSGRGEQFF. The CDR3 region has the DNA TGTGCCACCAGCAGAGATCGCAGCGGGAGGGGTGAGCAGTTCTTC.

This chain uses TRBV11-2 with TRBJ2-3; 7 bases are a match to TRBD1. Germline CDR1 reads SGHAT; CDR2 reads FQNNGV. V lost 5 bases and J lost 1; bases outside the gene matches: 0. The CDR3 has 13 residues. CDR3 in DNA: TGTGCCAGCAGCCAGGGGGGCACAGATACGCAGTATTTT. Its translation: CASSQGGTDTQYF.

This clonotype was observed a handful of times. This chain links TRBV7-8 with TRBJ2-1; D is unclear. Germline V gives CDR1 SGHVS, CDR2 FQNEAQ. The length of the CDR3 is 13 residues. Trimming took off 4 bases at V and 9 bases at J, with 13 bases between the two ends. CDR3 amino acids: CASSSRMGLEQFF. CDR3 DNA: TGTGCCAGCAGCTCCCGCATGGGTCTTGAGCAGTTCTTC.

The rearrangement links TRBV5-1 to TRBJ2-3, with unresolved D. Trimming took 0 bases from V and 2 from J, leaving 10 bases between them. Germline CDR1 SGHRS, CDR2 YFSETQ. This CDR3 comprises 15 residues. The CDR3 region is CASSLATDPTDTQYF. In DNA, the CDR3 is TGCGCCAGCAGCTTGGCCACGGACCCCACAGATACGCAGTATTTT.

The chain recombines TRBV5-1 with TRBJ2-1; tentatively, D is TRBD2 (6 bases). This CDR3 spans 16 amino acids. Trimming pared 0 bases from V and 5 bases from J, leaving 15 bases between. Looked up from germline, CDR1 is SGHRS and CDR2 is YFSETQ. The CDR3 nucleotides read TGCGCCAGCAGCTTGGGCGGGGAAGTCGGGGACAATGAGCAGTTCTTC. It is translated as CASSLGGEVGDNEQFF.

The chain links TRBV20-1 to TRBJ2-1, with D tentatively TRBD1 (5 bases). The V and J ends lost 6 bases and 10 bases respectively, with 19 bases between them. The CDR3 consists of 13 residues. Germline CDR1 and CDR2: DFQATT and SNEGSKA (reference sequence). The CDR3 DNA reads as TGCAGTGCCATAACAGGCCAACCAATGGAGCAGTTCTTC. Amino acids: CSAITGQPMEQFF.

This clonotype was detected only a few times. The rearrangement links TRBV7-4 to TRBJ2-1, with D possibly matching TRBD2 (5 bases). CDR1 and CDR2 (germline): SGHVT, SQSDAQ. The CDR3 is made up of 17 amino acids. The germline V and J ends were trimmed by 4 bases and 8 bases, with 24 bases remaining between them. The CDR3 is CASSSVQSGTPKDEQFF. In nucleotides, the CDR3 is TGTGCCAGCAGCTCCGTTCAAAGCGGTACTCCCAAGGATGAGCAGTTCTTC.

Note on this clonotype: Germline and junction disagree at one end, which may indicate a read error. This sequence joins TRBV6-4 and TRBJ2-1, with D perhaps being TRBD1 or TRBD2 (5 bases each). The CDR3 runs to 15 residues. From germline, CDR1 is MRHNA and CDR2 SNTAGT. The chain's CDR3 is CASSGTPSSYNERFF. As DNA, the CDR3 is TGTGCCAGCAGCGGGACCCCTAGCTCCTACAATGAGCGGTTCTTC.

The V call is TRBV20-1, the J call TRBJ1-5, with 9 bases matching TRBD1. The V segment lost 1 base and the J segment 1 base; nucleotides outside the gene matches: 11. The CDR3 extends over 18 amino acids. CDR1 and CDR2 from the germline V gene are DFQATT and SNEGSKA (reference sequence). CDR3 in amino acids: CSARVPGTGRSSNQPQHF. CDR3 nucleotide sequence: TGCAGTGCTAGAGTTCCAGGGACAGGGAGGAGCAGCAATCAGCCCCAGCATTTT.

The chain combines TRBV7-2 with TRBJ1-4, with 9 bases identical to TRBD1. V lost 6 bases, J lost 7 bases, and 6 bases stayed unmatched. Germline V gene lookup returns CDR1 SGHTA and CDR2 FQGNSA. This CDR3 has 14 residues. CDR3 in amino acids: CASRTGQGGEKLFF. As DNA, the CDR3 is TGTGCCAGCAGAACGGGACAGGGAGGTGAAAAACTGTTTTTT.

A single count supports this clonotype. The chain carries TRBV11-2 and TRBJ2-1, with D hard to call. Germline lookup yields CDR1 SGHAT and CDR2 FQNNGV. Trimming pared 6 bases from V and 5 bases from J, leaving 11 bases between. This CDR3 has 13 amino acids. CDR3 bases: TGTGCCAGCAGATATACTGGAGACAATGAGCAGTTCTTC. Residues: CASRYTGDNEQFF.

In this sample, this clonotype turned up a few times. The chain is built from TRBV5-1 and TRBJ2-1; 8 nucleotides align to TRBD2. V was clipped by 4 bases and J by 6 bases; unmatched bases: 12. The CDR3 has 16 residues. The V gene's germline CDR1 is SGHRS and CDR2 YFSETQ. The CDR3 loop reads CASSPGTSGGANEQFF. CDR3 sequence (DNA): TGCGCCAGCAGCCCGGGAACTAGCGGAGGGGCCAATGAGCAGTTCTTC.